A selection of T cell receptor beta chains follows, all from one sample in a study of blood T cell repertoires in COVID-19. TCRdb keeps only in-frame clones here, not all; method: immunoSEQ multiplex PCR. The table lists about 210,000 clones, 80% to 90% of them singletons. Sequencing was performed on peripheral blood. These TCRs come from an elderly woman with COVID-19, enrolled during active disease. Both conserved end residues are part of each CDR3. The D gene is left open where the match is weak. Size values are once, few and many counts, or a class for expanded clones, and some rows have none.

V	D	size	J	CDR3	DNA
TRBV6-5	NA	NA	TRBJ2-1	CASSRLSSYNEQFF	TGTGCCAGCAGTCGCCTCAGCTCCTACAATGAGCAGTTCTTC
TRBV7-9	TRBD1	NA	TRBJ1-1	CASSPQGTGMGNTEAFF	TGTGCCAGCAGCCCACAGGGGACAGGGATGGGGAACACTGAAGCTTTCTTT
TRBV7-2	NA	NA	TRBJ1-4	CASRREKLFF	TGTGCCAGTCGGCGGGAAAAACTGTTTTTT
TRBV9	NA	NA	TRBJ1-4	CASSPRGAGSEKLFF	TGTGCCAGCAGCCCCCGCGGGGCAGGGAGTGAAAAACTGTTTTTT
TRBV29-1	NA	few	TRBJ1-5	CSVVGGDGQPQHF	TGCAGCGTTGTAGGAGGGGACGGCCAGCCCCAGCATTTT
TRBV30	NA	NA	TRBJ1-4	CAWSASYGGRTWEKLFF	TGTGCCTGGAGCGCGTCGTACGGGGGGCGGACCTGGGAAAAACTGTTTTTT
TRBV25-1	NA	NA	TRBJ2-5	CASSEVEQKETQYF	TGTGCCAGCAGTGAAGTGGAACAGAAAGAGACCCAGTACTTC
TRBV6-2/TRBV6-3	NA	once	TRBJ2-7	CASSSRLASFGEQYF	TGTGCCAGCAGTTCTAGACTGGCCTCCTTTGGCGAGCAGTACTTC
TRBV7-2	TRBD2	NA	TRBJ2-3	CASSPTSGATDTQYF	TGTGCCAGCAGCCCTACTAGCGGGGCCACAGATACGCAGTATTTT
TRBV6-5	TRBD1	NA	TRBJ1-2	CASIAMDRGRGGYTF	TGTGCCAGCATTGCTATGGACAGGGGGCGGGGAGGCTACACCTTC
TRBV11-2	NA	NA	TRBJ1-2	CASSLARDYGYTF	TGTGCCAGCAGCTTAGCACGGGACTATGGCTACACCTTC
TRBV7-9	NA	NA	TRBJ1-1	CASSWEGNTEAFF	TGTGCCAGCAGCTGGGAGGGGAACACTGAAGCTTTCTTT
TRBV29-1	NA	NA	TRBJ2-1	CSVEIWQGSEQFF	TGCAGCGTTGAGATTTGGCAGGGTAGTGAGCAGTTCTTC
TRBV5-1	TRBD1	NA	TRBJ2-5	CASNLQGYPQETQYF	TGCGCCAGCAACTTACAGGGGTACCCCCAAGAGACCCAGTACTTC
TRBV5-6	NA	few	TRBJ1-1	CASSSDIRSPNEAFF	TGTGCCAGCAGCTCGGACATAAGATCCCCTAATGAAGCTTTCTTT
TRBV6-2/TRBV6-3	TRBD1	NA	TRBJ1-1	CASSFATGGRVNTEAFF	TGTGCCAGCAGTTTTGCTACAGGGGGCCGTGTGAACACTGAAGCTTTCTTT
TRBV5-1	NA	NA	TRBJ1-4	CASREQGGDEKLFF	TGCGCCAGCAGGGAACAGGGTGGTGATGAAAAACTGTTTTTT
TRBV2	TRBD1	NA	TRBJ1-2	CASSARTGDYGYTF	TGTGCCAGCAGTGCCCGGACAGGGGACTATGGCTACACCTTC
TRBV6-5	NA	NA	TRBJ1-4	CASSLPEAGEKLFF	TGTGCCAGCAGCCTACCCGAGGCGGGCGAAAAACTGTTTTTT
TRBV27	TRBD1	NA	TRBJ2-2	CASSGQGVGELFF	TGTGCCAGCAGTGGACAGGGGGTCGGGGAGCTGTTTTTT
TRBV24-1	NA	once	TRBJ1-2	CATSDRDSFYGYTF	TGTGCCACCAGTGACCGCGACAGTTTCTATGGCTACACCTTC
TRBV18	NA	NA	TRBJ1-2	CASSPAERWNYGYTF	TGTGCCAGCTCACCAGCAGAGAGGTGGAACTATGGCTACACCTTC
TRBV11-1	TRBD1	once	TRBJ2-5	CASSFTQTGEETQYF	TGTGCCAGCAGCTTCACCCAAACAGGGGAAGAGACCCAGTACTTC
TRBV29-1	TRBD1	NA	TRBJ2-2	CSVQGQGGTGELFF	TGCAGCGTCCAGGGACAGGGAGGCACCGGGGAGCTGTTTTTT
TRBV28	NA	NA	TRBJ2-1	CASSSRVRVERNEQFF	TGTGCCAGCAGTTCTCGGGTCAGGGTGGAAAGGAATGAGCAGTTCTTC
TRBV6-1	TRBD1	NA	TRBJ2-5	CASSERSGGQGVGTQYF	TGTGCCAGCAGTGAAAGATCTGGAGGACAGGGAGTCGGGACCCAGTACTTC
TRBV27	TRBD2	NA	TRBJ2-1	CASSFGASGGVNEQFF	TGTGCCAGCAGTTTTGGTGCTAGCGGGGGGGTCAATGAGCAGTTCTTC
TRBV19	NA	NA	TRBJ1-3	CASRDQWSGNTIYF	TGTGCCAGCCGTGATCAGTGGTCTGGAAACACCATATATTTT